This T cell receptor (beta chain) was captured by sequencing in a study of Tregs in tolerant kidney transplant recipients. Overall study findings and caveats: Activated donor B cell expansion appeared to reveal the most relevant donor-specific TCRbeta repertoire. Nucleotide sequences could not be compared across some patients' samples due to primer changes. Donor-specific Treg expansion exceeded global Treg expansion in tolerant patients, suggesting antigen drive.

V gave up 6 bases and J gave up 0 bases, with 8 bases separating them. Germline CDR1 reads SGHKS; CDR2 reads YYEKEE (reference sequence). The CDR3 loop spans 13 amino acids. The nonmyeloablative bone marrow transplants came from related graft donors, with transient mixed chimerism. In the case of this clone: Its antigen is unknown.

Using immunoSEQ multiplex PCR, the repertoire was profiled, and TCRdb retains in-frame clones only, with some absent. The data contain tens of thousands of clones, 93% of them singletons. This clonotype was sampled from a human patient who received a combined kidney and bone marrow transplant. Some T cells may trace back to the graft donor. The chain carries TRBV5-5 and TRBJ2-3; D may be TRBD2 (5 bases). Source: CD4+ T cells from blood (PBMCs), taken 12 months after the transplant. In DNA form, the CDR3 reads TGTGCCAGCAACCGGGGAAGCACAGATACGCAGTATTTT. Amino acids: CASNRGSTDTQYF. Looking up the rest from reference TRBV5-5 and TRBJ2-3 gives the full variable domain: DAGVTQSPTHLIKTRGQQVTLRCSPISGHKSVSWYQQVLGQGPQFIFQYYEKEERGRGNFPDRFSARQFPNYSSELNVNALLLGDSALYLCASNRGSTDTQYFGPGTRLTVL.